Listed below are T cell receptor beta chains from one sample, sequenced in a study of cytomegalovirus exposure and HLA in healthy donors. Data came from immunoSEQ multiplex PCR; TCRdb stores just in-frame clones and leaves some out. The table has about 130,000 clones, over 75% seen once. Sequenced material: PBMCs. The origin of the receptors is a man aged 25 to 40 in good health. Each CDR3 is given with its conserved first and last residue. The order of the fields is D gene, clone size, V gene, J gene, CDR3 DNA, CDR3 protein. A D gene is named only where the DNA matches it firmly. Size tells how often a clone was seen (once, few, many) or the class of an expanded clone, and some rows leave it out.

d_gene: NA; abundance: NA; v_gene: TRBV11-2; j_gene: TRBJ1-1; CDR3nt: TGTGCCAGCAGCTTAAGAACGGCAGGGGAGAACACTGAAGCTTTCTTT; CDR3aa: CASSLRTAGENTEAFF
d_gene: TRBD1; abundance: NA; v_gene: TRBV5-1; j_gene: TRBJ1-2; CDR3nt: TGCGCCAGCAGCTTGGTTCGGACAGGGGGCAACTATGGCTACACCTTC; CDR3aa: CASSLVRTGGNYGYTF
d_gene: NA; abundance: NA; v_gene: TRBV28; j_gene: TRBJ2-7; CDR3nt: TGTGCCAGCCACAGGAGTCCTACGGGCGAGCAGTACTTC; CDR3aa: CASHRSPTGEQYF
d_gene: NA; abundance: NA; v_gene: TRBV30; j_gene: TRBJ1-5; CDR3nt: TGTGCCTGGAGTTCGGGCAATCAGCCCCAGCATTTT; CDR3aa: CAWSSGNQPQHF
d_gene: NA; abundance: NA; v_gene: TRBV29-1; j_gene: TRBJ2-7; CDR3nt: TGCAGCGTGACCGTAAACAGCTTTCCCCTCTCCTACGAGCAGTACTTC; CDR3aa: CSVTVNSFPLSYEQYF
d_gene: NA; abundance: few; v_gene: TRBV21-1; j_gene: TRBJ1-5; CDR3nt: TGTGCCAGCAGCAACAACAGCTTTCAGCATTTT; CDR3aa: CASSNNSFQHF
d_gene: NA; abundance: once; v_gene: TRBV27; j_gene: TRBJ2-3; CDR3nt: TGTGCCAGCAGGGCAGGGGCGTCAGATACGCAGTATTTT; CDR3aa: CASRAGASDTQYF
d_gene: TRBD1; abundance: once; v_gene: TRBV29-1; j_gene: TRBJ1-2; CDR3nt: TGCAGCCCCGGGGACAGTGGCTATGGCTACACCTTC; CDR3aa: CSPGDSGYGYTF
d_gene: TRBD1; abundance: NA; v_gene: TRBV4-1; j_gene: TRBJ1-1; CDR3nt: TGCGCCAGCAGCCAGCCGACAGGGGAGTTTCCTGAAGCTTTCTTT; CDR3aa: CASSQPTGEFPEAFF
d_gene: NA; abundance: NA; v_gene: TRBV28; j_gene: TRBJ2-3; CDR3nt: TGTGCCAGCAGTTTGAGACAGGCGTTCACAGATACGCAGTATTTT; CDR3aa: CASSLRQAFTDTQYF
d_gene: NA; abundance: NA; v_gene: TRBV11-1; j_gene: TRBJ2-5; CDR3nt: TGTGCCAGCAGCCCTGACTTCCAAGAGACCCAGTACTTC; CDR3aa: CASSPDFQETQYF
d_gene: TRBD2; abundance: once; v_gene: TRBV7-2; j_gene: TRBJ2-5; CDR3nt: TGTGCCAGCAGCTTACCCCCGGGCGGGAGGGAGACCCAGTACTTC; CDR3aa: CASSLPPGGRETQYF
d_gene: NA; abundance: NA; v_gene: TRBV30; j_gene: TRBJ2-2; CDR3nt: TGTGCCTGGAGTCCCGGCACCGGGGAGCTGTTTTTT; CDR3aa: CAWSPGTGELFF
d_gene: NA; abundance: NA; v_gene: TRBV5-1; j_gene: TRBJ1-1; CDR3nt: TGCGCCAGCAGCTTGGCCACCTGGAGGGGCACTGAAGCTTTCTTT; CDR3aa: CASSLATWRGTEAFF
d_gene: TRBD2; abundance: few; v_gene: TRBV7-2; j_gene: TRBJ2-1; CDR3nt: TGTGCCAGCAGCTTCACTAGCGGGTCCCACAATGAGCAGTTCTTC; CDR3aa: CASSFTSGSHNEQFF
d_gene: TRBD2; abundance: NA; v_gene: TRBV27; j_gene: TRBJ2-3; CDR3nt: TGTGCCAGCAACTCGCGGGGCGGGAGGCGCACAGATACGCAGTATTTT; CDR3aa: CASNSRGGRRTDTQYF
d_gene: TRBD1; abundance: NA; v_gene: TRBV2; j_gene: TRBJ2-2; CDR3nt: TGTGCCAGCGCGGGACAGGGGCTTACCGGGGAGCTGTTTTTT; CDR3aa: CASAGQGLTGELFF
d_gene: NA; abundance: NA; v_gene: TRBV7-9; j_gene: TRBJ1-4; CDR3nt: TGTGCCAGCAGCTTAGTAGAGGGTCGGGATGAAAAACTGTTTTTT; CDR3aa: CASSLVEGRDEKLFF
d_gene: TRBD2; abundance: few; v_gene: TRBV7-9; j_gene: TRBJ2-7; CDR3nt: TGTGCCAGCAGCCGCGCGGGGGGACCCGAGCAGTACTTC; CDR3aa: CASSRAGGPEQYF
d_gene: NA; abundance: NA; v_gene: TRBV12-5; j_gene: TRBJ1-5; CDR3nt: TGTGCTAGTGGCCGAGACGGGATGCCCCAGCATTTT; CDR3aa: CASGRDGMPQHF
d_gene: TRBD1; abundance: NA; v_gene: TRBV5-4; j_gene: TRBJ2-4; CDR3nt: TGTGCCAGCAGCTCCGGACAGGGTGGAGGGGCTATTCAGTACTTC; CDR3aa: CASSSGQGGGAIQYF
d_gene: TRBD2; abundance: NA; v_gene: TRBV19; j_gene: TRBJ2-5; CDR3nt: TGTGCCAGTAGTATGGGACTAGCGAAAGAGACCCAGTACTTC; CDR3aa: CASSMGLAKETQYF
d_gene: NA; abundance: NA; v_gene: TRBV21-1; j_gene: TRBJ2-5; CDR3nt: TGTGCCAGCAGCAAAGGGGGGACTAGCGGGAGGGGGGATGAGACCCAGTACTTC; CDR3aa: CASSKGGTSGRGDETQYF
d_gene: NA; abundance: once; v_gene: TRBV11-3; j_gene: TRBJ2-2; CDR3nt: TGTGCCAGCAGCCCCGAGCCCGGTTTGAACACCGGGGAGCTGTTTTTT; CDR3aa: CASSPEPGLNTGELFF